This record covers a single T cell receptor (beta chain). V lost 0 bases to trimming and J lost 2 bases, with 8 bases between them. CDR1 MNHEY and CDR2 SMNVEV come from the germline V gene (reference sequence). The CDR3 covers 14 residues. This table comes from immunoSEQ multiplex PCR, and its TCRdb copy is limited to in-frame clones, with some not included. The data show about 120,000 clones, approximately 88% seen once. The data stem from a study of blood T cell repertoires in COVID-19. Study context: From T cells, B-cell-depleted T cells, or PBMCs came the material, which was cDNA or gDNA.

The source material was peripheral blood. The origin of this receptor is a man aged 50 to 59 with acute or convalescent COVID-19. This chain uses TRBV27 with TRBJ2-7, with unresolved D. In DNA, the CDR3 is TGTGCCAGCAGTTTATCGCGTACTACCTACGAGCAGTACTTC. This gives the protein CASSLSRTTYEQYF.